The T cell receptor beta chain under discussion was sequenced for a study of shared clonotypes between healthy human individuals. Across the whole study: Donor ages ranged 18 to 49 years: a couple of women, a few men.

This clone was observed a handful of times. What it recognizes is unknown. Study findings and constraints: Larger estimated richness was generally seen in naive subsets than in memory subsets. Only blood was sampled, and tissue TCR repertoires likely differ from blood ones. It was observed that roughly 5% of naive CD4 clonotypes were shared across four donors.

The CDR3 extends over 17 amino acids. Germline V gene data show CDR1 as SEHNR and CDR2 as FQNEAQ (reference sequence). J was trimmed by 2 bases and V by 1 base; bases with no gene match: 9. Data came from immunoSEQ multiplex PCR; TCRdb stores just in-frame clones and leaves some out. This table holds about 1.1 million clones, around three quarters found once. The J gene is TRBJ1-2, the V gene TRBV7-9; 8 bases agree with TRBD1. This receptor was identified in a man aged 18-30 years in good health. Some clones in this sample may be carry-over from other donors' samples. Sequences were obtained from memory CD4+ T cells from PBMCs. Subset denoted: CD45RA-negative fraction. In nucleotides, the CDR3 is TGTGCCAGCAGCTTAGATCTGGGGAGGACAGGGAACTATGGCTACACCTTC. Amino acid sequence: CASSLDLGRTGNYGYTF.